This passage covers 13 T cell receptor beta chains from one sample sequenced in a study of T cell repertoires in cytomegalovirus infection (dated by TCRdb to the late 2010s). Reading the label with the study, this specimen's treatment or condition is: in vitro stimulation with specific CMV peptide epitopes to enrich CMV-specific T cells. Antigens of these TCRs are unknown. Sequencing used an Illumina HiSeq 1500. TCRdb itself trimmed the public reads at Q25 with fastp, ran MiXCR and retained productive beta chains. Rows are combined by CDR3 protein, so each entry shows the most common genes and DNA. The table for this sample lists around 78,000 distinct CDR3 sequences; around 42% of them were counted only once. Together, the top ten hold approximately 95% of the sample. The sample consisted of CD8+ T cells from cultured PBMCs, taken from culture after CMV antigen stimulation. Receptors were obtained from a human donor in good health (CMV status not recorded). Some clones in this sample may be carry-over from other donors' samples.

At least ten counts were recorded for this clonotype. V gene TRBV7-8 combines with J gene TRBJ2-7; 9 bases map to TRBD2. V trimming: 5 bases; J trimming: 2 bases; junction bases outside the gene matches: 4. The CDR3 is 14 residues long. CDR1 and CDR2 from the germline V gene are SGHVS and FQNEAQ. CDR3 coding DNA: TGTGCCAGCAGCAATAGCGGGGGTACCTACGAGCAGTACTTC. This codes for CASSNSGGTYEQYF.

This clonotype came up many times. V gene TRBV4-2 combines with J gene TRBJ2-1, with a possible D match to TRBD2 (6 bases). Trimming cost V 5 bases and J 8 bases, with 19 bases left between them. CDR1 is LGHNA, CDR2 YNFKEQ, per germline. There are 15 residues in the CDR3. CDR3 residues: CASSDPRDGGHEQFF. The CDR3 nucleotides are TGTGCCAGCAGCGACCCTAGGGACGGGGGTCATGAGCAGTTCTTC.

The chain links TRBV27 to TRBJ1-2; 7 bases are a match to TRBD1. Losses at the gene ends were 0 bases for V and 4 bases for J; bases not matched to a gene: 8. CDR3 size: 16 residues. Germline V gene data show CDR1 as MNHEY and CDR2 as SMNVEV (reference sequence). CDR3: CASSLSRQGGGYGYTF. The CDR3 nucleotides read TGTGCCAGCAGTTTATCAAGACAGGGCGGGGGCTATGGCTACACCTTC.

Only a few counts were recorded for this clonotype. This sequence joins TRBV7-2 and TRBJ2-7; 8 bases align to TRBD2. Germline CDR1 SGHTA, CDR2 FQGNSA. Losses at the gene ends were 2 bases for V and 3 bases for J; bases not matched to a gene: 9. The CDR3 covers 16 residues. CDR3 DNA sequence: TGTGCCAGCAGCTTACCGCGGGGGGCGGGGGACTACGAGCAGTACTTC. Translating it yields CASSLPRGAGDYEQYF.

The chain recombines TRBV6-6 with TRBJ1-1; 8 bases are shared with TRBD1. CDR1 and CDR2 from the germline V gene are MNHNY and SVGAGI (reference sequence). This CDR3 is 15 amino acids long. With 0 bases clipped from V and 5 bases from J, the junction kept 5 bases outside the gene matches. CDR3 in DNA: TGTGCCAGCAGTTACTCGACGACAGGGGCTACTGAAGCTTTCTTT. It translates to CASSYSTTGATEAFF.

The chain couples TRBV20-1 to TRBJ2-3, with 11 bases that match TRBD2. The V segment lost 3 bases and the J segment 0 bases; nucleotides outside the gene matches: 11. Germline-derived CDR1 and CDR2 are DFQATT and SNEGSKA (reference sequence). CDR3 length: 18 amino acids. CDR3 residues: CSARPRGTSGASTDTQYF. CDR3 DNA sequence: TGCAGTGCTAGGCCAAGAGGGACTAGCGGAGCTAGCACAGATACGCAGTATTTT.

V gene TRBV6-2 or TRBV6-3 combines with J gene TRBJ1-5; 7 bases are shared with TRBD1. The CDR3 is made up of 15 amino acids. With V trimmed by 2 bases and J by 7 bases, 8 bases remained unmatched. CDR1 is MNHEY and CDR2 is SVGEGT in the germline V gene. The CDR3 nucleotides read TGTGCCAGCAGTTACGGGCAAAGGGGGCTACAGCCCCAGCATTTT. This encodes CASSYGQRGLQPQHF.

The chain is built from TRBV7-9 and TRBJ2-3, with D tentatively TRBD2 (6 bases). From germline, CDR1 is SEHNR and CDR2 FQNEAQ (reference sequence). The ends were cut back, 5 bases at V and 6 bases at J, with 12 bases in the middle. This CDR3 has 13 amino acids. CDR3 amino acids: CASSPPAGDTQYF. CDR3 nucleotides: TGTGCCAGCAGCCCCCCGGCGGGGGATACGCAGTATTTT.

This sequence joins TRBV4-1 and TRBJ2-7, with TRBD2 matching 10 bases. Germline-derived CDR1 and CDR2 are MGHRA and YSYEKL. Losses at the gene ends were 3 bases for V and 3 bases for J; bases not matched to a gene: 2. This CDR3 has 14 residues. Here the CDR3 reads CASSQSGGDYEQYF. The CDR3 DNA follows: TGCGCCAGCAGCCAGAGCGGGGGGGACTACGAGCAGTACTTC.

This clonotype was seen many times. This chain uses TRBV28 with TRBJ2-3; 16 nucleotides line up with TRBD2. V lost 5 bases and J lost 4; bases outside the gene matches: 6. Germline V gives CDR1 MDHEN, CDR2 SYDVKM. The CDR3 consists of 17 residues. This chain's CDR3 is CASSGGTSGGAADTQYF. DNA for the CDR3: TGTGCCAGCAGTGGTGGGACTAGCGGGGGGGCGGCAGATACGCAGTATTTT.

V gene TRBV5-4 combines with J gene TRBJ2-5, with D possibly matching TRBD2 (5 bases). Trimming left V 2 bases short and J 5 bases short, with 25 bases between. The CDR3 runs 18 residues. Germline V gene data show CDR1 as SGHNT and CDR2 as YYREEE (reference sequence). Here the CDR3 DNA reads TGTGCCAGCAGCTTCAAAACGCGCGTCTATGGACTTCGCGAGACCCAGTACTTC. Protein: CASSFKTRVYGLRETQYF.

The CDR3 coding sequence is TGTGCCAGCAGTGGACAGGGTTGGGGGAGGGATACGCAGTATTTT. It specifies CASSGQGWGRDTQYF. This chain joins TRBV12-3 or TRBV12-4 and TRBJ2-3; 8 nucleotides line up with TRBD1. Unmatched junction bases numbered 10, after V lost 5 bases and J lost 6 bases. This CDR3 comprises 15 residues.

This chain joins TRBV4-1 and TRBJ1-5; 11 nucleotides match TRBD1. CDR1 is MGHRA, CDR2 YSYEKL, per germline. CDR3 size: 15 residues. Trimming took 1 base from V and 6 from J; bases not matched to a gene: 2. DNA of the CDR3: TGCGCCAGCAGCCAAGGGGGACAGGGGGTTCAGCCCCAGCATTTT. Residues: CASSQGGQGVQPQHF.